The T cell receptor beta chain described here comes from a study of blood T cell repertoires in COVID-19. Only in-frame clones appear in the TCRdb table, and some are missing; sequencing was by immunoSEQ multiplex PCR. The data contain 200,000 to 250,000 clones, roughly nine tenths of them singletons. Trimming removed 6 bases at V and 3 bases at J, with 16 bases between. Germline assignment: CDR1 MNHEY and CDR2 SVGAGI. CDR3 length equals 15 residues. The sample taken for sequencing was PBMCs or T cells enriched from blood (not recorded which). The sequence was obtained from a woman between 45 and 60 years old in a cohort exposed to, infected with or recovered from COVID-19 (not recorded which). V gene TRBV6-5 combines with J gene TRBJ2-3; tentatively, D is TRBD2 (5 bases). The CDR3 spells CASRPLVAGTDTQYF. The CDR3 DNA follows: TGTGCCAGCAGACCACTAGTCGCTGGGACAGATACGCAGTATTTT.